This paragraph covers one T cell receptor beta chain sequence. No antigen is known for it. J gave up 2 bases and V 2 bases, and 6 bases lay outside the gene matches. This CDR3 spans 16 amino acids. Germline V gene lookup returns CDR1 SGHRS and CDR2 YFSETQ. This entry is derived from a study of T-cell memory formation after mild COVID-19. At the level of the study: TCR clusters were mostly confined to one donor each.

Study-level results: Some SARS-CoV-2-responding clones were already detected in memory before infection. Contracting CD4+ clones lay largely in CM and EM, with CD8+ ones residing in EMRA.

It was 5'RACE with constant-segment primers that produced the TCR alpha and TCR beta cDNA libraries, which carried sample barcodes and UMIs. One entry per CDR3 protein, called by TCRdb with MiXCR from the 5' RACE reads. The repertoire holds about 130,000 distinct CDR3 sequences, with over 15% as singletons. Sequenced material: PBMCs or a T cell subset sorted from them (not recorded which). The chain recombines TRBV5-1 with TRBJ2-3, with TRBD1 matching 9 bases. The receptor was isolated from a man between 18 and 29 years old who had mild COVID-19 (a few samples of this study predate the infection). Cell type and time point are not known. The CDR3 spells CASSLPGQGHTDTQYF. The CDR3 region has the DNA TGCGCCAGCAGCTTACCCGGACAGGGGCACACAGATACGCAGTATTTT. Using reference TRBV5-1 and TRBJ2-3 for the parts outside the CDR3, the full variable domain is KAGVTQTPRYLIKTRGQQVTLSCSPISGHRSVSWYQQTPGQGLQFLFEYFSETQRNKGNFPGRFSGRQFSNSRSEMNVSTLELGDSALYLCASSLPGQGHTDTQYFGPGTRLTVL.